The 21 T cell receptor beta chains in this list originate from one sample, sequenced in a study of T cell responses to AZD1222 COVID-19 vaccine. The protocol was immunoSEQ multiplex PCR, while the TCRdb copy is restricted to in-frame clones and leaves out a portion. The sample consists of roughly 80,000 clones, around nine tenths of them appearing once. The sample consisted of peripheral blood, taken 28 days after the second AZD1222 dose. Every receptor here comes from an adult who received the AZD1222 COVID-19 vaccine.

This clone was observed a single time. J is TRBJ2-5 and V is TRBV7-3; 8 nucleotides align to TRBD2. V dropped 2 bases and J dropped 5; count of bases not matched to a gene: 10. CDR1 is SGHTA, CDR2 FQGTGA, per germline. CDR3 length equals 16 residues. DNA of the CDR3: TGTGCCAGCAGCTTATCGCCGCTAGCGGGTGCCGAGACCCAGTACTTC. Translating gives CASSLSPLAGAETQYF.

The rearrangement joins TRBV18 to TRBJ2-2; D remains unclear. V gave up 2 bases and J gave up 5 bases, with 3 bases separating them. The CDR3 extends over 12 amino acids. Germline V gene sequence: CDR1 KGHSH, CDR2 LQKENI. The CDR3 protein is CASSPETGELFF. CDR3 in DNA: TGTGCCAGCTCACCAGAAACCGGGGAGCTGTTTTTT.

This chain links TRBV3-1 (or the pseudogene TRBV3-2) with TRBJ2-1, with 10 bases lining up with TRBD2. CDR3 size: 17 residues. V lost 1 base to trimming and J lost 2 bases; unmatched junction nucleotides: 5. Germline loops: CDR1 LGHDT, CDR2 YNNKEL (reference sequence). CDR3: CASSQALAGGPYNEQFF. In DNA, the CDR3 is TGTGCCAGCAGCCAAGCATTAGCGGGGGGACCCTACAATGAGCAGTTCTTC.

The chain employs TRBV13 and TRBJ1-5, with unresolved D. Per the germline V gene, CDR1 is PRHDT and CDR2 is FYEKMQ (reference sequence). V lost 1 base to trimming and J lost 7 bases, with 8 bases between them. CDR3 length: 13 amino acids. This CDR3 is CASSLAGIQPQHF. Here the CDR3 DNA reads TGTGCCAGCAGCTTAGCCGGTATACAGCCCCAGCATTTT.

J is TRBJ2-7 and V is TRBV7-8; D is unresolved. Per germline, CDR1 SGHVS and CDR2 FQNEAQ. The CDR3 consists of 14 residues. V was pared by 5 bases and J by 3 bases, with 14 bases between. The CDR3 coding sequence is TGTGCCAGCAGCCCCGAGGCCAGACTCTACGAGCAGTACTTC. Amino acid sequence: CASSPEARLYEQYF.

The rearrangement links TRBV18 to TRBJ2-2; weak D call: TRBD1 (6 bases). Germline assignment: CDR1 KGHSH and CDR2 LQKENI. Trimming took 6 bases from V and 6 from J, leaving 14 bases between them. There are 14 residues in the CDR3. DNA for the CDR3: TGTGCCAGCTCCCCGTACAGGGAAGCCGGGGAGCTGTTTTTT. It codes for CASSPYREAGELFF.

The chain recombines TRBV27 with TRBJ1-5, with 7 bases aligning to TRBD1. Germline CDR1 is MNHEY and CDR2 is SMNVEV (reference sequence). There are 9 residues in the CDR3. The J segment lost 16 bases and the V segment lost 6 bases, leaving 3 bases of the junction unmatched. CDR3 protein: CASRGTEHF. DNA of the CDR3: TGTGCCAGCAGAGGGACAGAACATTTT.

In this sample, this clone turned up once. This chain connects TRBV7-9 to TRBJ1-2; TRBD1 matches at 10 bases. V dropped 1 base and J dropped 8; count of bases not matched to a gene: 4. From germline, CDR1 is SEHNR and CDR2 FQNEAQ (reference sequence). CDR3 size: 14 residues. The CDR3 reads CASSLVGTGDGYTF. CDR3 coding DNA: TGTGCCAGCAGCTTAGTTGGGACAGGGGACGGCTACACCTTC.

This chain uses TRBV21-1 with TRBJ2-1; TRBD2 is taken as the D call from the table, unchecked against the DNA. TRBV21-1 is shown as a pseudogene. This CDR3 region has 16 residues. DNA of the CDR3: TGTGCCAGCAGCAAAGACGCGGGTAGCTCCTACAATGAGCAGTTCTTC. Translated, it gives CASSKDAGSSYNEQFF.

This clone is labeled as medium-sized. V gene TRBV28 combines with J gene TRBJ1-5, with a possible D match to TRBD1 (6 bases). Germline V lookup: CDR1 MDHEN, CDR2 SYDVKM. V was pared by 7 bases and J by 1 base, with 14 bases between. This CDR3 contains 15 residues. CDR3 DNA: TGTGCCAGCACCCAGGTTAGGGGGAGCAATCAGCCCCAGCATTTT. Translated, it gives CASTQVRGSNQPQHF.

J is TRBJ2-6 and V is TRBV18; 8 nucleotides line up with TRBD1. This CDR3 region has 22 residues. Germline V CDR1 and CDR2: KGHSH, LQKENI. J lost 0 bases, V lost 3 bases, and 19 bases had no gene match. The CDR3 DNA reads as TGTGCCAGCTCACCTGTGGACAGGGCCCATTTCTTTTCTTACTCTGGGGCCAACGTCCTGACTTTC. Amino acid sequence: CASSPVDRAHFFSYSGANVLTF.

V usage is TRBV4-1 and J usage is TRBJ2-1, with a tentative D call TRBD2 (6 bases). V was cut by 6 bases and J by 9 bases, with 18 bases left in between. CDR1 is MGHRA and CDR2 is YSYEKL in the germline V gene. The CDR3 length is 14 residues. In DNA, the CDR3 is TGCGCCAGCAGAAAGGGCGGCCAGGGAGGTGAGCAGTTCTTC. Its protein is CASRKGGQGGEQFF.

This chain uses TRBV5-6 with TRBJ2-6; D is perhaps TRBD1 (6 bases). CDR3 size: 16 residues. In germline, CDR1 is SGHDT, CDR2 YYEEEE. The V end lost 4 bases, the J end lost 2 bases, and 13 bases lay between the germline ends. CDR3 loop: CASSTIQGPGANVLTF. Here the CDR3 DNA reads TGTGCCAGCAGCACAATACAGGGCCCTGGGGCCAACGTCCTGACTTTC.

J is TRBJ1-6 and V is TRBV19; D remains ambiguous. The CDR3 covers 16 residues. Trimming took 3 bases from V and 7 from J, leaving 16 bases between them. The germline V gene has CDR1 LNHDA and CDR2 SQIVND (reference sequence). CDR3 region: CASSMGGTNENSPLHF. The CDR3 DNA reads TGTGCCAGTAGTATGGGAGGAACAAACGAAAATTCACCCCTCCACTTT.

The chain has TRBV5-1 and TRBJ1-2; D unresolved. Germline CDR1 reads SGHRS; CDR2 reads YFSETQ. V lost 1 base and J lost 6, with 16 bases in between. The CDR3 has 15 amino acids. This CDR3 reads CASSLSLADRDGYTF. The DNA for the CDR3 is TGCGCCAGCAGCTTGTCCCTAGCAGATCGCGATGGCTACACCTTC.

The CDR3 sequence is CASSHTSGRSSYEQYF. DNA of the CDR3: TGTGCCAGCAGCCATACTAGCGGGCGAAGCTCCTACGAGCAGTACTTC. J is TRBJ2-7 and V is TRBV3-1 (or the pseudogene TRBV3-2), with 9 bases matching TRBD2. The CDR3 totals 16 residues. J was trimmed by 0 bases and V by 3 bases; bases with no gene match: 6. Germline CDR1 is LGHDT and CDR2 is YNNKEL (reference sequence).

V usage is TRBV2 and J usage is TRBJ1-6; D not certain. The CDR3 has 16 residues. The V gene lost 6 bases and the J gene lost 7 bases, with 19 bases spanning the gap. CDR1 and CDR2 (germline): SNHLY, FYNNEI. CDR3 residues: CASRALLISRNSPLHF. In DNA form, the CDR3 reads TGTGCCAGCAGGGCCTTACTTATTTCCCGAAATTCACCCCTCCACTTT.

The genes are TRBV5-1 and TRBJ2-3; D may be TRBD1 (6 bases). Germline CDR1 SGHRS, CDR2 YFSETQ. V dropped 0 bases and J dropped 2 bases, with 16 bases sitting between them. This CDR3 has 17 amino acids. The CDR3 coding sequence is TGCGCCAGCAGCTTGGCCTTGGGGGCGCCGGACACAGATACGCAGTATTTT. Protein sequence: CASSLALGAPDTDTQYF.

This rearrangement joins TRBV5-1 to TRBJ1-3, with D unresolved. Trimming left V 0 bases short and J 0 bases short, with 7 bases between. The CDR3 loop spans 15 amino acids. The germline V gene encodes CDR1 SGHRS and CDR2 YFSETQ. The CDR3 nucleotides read TGCGCCAGCAGCTTGGAGGCATACTCTGGAAACACCATATATTTT. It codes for CASSLEAYSGNTIYF.

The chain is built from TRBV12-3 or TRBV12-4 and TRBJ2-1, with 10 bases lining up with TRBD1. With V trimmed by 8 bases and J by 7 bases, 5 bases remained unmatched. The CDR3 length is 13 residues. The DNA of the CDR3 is TGTGCCAGCCGGACAGGGGGGCGAAATGAGCAGTTCTTC. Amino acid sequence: CASRTGGRNEQFF.

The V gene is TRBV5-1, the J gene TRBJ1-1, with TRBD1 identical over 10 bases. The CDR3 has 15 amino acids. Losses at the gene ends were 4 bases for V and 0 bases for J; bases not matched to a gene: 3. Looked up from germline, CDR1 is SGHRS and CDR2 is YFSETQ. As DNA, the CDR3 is TGCGCCAGCAGCCGAGGACAGGGGGTGAACACTGAAGCTTTCTTT. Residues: CASSRGQGVNTEAFF.